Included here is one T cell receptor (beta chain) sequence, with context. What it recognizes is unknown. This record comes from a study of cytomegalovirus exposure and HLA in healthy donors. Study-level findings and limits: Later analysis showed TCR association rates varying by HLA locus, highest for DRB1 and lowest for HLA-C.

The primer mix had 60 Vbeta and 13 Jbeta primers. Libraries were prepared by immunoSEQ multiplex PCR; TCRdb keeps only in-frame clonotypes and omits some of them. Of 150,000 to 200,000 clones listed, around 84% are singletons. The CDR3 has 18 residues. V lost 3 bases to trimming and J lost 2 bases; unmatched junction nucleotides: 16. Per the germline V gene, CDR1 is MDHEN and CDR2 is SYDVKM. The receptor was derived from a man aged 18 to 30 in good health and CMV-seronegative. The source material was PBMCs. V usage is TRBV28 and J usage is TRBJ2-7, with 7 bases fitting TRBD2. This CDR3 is CASSLGGLSSGSPYEQYF. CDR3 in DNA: TGTGCCAGCAGTTTGGGGGGGTTGTCCAGCGGCTCACCCTACGAGCAGTACTTC.